The rows below give T cell receptor beta chains drawn from one sample of a study of blood T cell repertoires in COVID-19. The method was immunoSEQ multiplex PCR; TCRdb's version includes in-frame clones alone and lacks a portion of them. The table has fewer than 300,000 clones, 70% to 90% seen once. Sequencing was done on a sample of peripheral blood. These receptors were obtained from a woman younger than 45 with COVID-19, enrolled during active disease. CDR3s include the opening cysteine and the closing phenylalanine or tryptophan. A D gene is named only where the DNA matches it firmly. A row's size may be missing; if present it is once, few, many or a size class.

clone_size,cdr3_length,d_call,v_call,j_call,cdr3_nt,cdr3_aa
-,16,-,TRBV5-4,TRBJ2-1,TGTGCCAGCAGCCCGTACCACAGGGTAAGGGACAATGAGCAGTTCTTC,CASSPYHRVRDNEQFF
-,15,-,TRBV7-9,TRBJ1-1,TGTGCCAGCAGCTTAACCCCAGGGTCGAACACTGAAGCTTTCTTT,CASSLTPGSNTEAFF
few,15,TRBD1,TRBV19,TRBJ1-3,TGTGCCAGTGTCGGACAGGCACACCATCGAAACACCATATATTTT,CASVGQAHHRNTIYF
-,16,-,TRBV27,TRBJ2-7,TGTGCCAGCAGTTTATCAGGGGGGGCCACTGCCTACGAGCAGTACTTC,CASSLSGGATAYEQYF
few,15,-,TRBV7-9,TRBJ1-4,TGTGCCAGCAGCTTAGAGGAGGGGTCGGGGGAAAAACTGTTTTTT,CASSLEEGSGEKLFF
-,13,-,TRBV10-2,TRBJ1-2,TGCGCCAGCAGTGAAGTGTGGGCACGGGGCTACACCTTC,CASSEVWARGYTF
-,15,-,TRBV5-1,TRBJ1-1,TGCGCCAGCAGCACCGATTCGTTAAGGGGGACTGAAGCTTTCTTT,CASSTDSLRGTEAFF
-,14,TRBD2,TRBV5-1,TRBJ2-7,TGCGCCAGCAGCTTGGTAGCGGGGGGGCCCGAGCAGTACTTC,CASSLVAGGPEQYF
-,14,-,TRBV5-5,TRBJ2-7,TGTGCCAGCAGCTTGCTAGGTATCTCCTACGAGCAGTACTTC,CASSLLGISYEQYF
few,14,TRBD1,TRBV29-1,TRBJ1-1,TGCAGCGTCGCCCGGGACAGGATGAACACTGAAGCTTTCTTT,CSVARDRMNTEAFF
-,12,-,TRBV6-1,TRBJ1-3,TGTGCCAGCAGTCCCGGAGTGGACACCATATATTTT,CASSPGVDTIYF
-,16,TRBD2,TRBV5-1,TRBJ2-5,TGCGCCAGCAGCTCCCCTAGCGGGGGGGCCCGAGAGACCCAGTACTTC,CASSSPSGGARETQYF
-,17,-,TRBV7-9,TRBJ2-5,TGTGCCAGCAGCTTTATTATTCCGCGGAGAGGCACGGAGACCCAGTACTTC,CASSFIIPRRGTETQYF
few,15,-,TRBV9,TRBJ2-7,TGTGCCAGCAGCGCCCGAACAGGGCCCAACTACGAGCAGTACTTC,CASSARTGPNYEQYF
-,15,TRBD2,TRBV6-5,TRBJ2-5,TGTGCCAGCGACACGGGACTAGTGAGGCAAGAGACCCAGTACTTC,CASDTGLVRQETQYF
-,14,-,TRBV28,TRBJ2-5,TGTGCCAGCAGACGGCCAGGGGCTCAAGAGACCCAGTACTTC,CASRRPGAQETQYF
few,13,TRBD1,TRBV5-6,TRBJ1-5,TGTGCCAGCAGCTCGGGACAGAATCAGCCCCAGCATTTT,CASSSGQNQPQHF